This section outlines one T cell receptor beta chain sequence together with its context. Its specificity is not known. This sample was included in a study of T cell clonotyping in hematopoietic cell transplantation. Clones were sequenced by immunoSEQ multiplex PCR, and TCRdb holds only the in-frame ones, with some missing. The table lists 25,000 to 30,000 clones, roughly 92% of them singletons. Blood collection times were about day -28 and days 30, 100, 180 posttransplant. Trimming removed 0 bases from V and 1 base from J; junction bases left unmatched: 5. CDR3 length: 16 residues. The germline V gene encodes CDR1 SGHAT and CDR2 FQNNGV. Findings of the study overall: CD4 and CD8 repertoire contributions could not be separated without sorting.

This sequence was found in a female patient aged 50-59 years who had an allogeneic stem cell transplant from a related donor, so the T cells may come from the graft donor. Some clones in this sample may be carry-over from other donors' samples. The sample consisted of PBMCs, taken 100 days after allogeneic stem cell transplant. The chain couples TRBV11-2 to TRBJ2-5; TRBD1 agrees at 7 bases. The CDR3 is CASSLDPWTGQETQYF. DNA for the CDR3: TGTGCCAGCAGCTTAGATCCATGGACAGGCCAAGAGACCCAGTACTTC.